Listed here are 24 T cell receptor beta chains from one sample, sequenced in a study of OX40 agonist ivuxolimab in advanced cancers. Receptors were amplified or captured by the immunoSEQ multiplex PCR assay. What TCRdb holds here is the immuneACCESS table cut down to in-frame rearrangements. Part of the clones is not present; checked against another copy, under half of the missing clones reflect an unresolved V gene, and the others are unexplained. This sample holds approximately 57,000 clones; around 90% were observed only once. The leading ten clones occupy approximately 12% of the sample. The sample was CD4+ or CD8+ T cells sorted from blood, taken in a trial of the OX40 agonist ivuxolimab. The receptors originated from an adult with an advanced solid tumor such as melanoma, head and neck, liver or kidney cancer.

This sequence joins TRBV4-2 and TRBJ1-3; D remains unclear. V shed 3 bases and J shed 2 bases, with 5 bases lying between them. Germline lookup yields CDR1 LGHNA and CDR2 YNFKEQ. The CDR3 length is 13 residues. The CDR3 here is CASSQVTGNTIYF. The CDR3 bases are TGTGCCAGCAGCCAGGTCACTGGAAACACCATATATTTT.

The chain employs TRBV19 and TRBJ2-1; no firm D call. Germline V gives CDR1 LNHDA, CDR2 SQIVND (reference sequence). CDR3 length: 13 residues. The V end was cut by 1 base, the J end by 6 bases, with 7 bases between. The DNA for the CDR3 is TGTGCCAGTAGTATAGGGGTGCTCAATGAGCAGTTCTTC. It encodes CASSIGVLNEQFF.

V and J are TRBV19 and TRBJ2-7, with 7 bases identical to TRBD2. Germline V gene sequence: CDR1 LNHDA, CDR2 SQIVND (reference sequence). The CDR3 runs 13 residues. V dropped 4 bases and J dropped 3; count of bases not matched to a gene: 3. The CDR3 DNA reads TGTGCCAGTAGTAGCGGGAGTTTCTACGAGCAGTACTTC. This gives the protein CASSSGSFYEQYF.

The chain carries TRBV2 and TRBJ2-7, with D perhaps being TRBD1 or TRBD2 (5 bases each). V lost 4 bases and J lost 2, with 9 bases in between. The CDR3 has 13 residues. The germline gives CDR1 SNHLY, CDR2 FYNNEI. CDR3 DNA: TGTGCCAGCAGTGCGGGGCAGGCCTACGAGCAGTACTTC. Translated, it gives CASSAGQAYEQYF.

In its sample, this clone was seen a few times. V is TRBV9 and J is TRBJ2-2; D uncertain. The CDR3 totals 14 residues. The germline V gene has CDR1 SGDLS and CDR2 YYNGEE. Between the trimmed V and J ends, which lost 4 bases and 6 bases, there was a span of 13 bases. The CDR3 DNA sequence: TGTGCCAGCAGCCTATTCGATTCCTCCGGGGAGCTGTTTTTT. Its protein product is CASSLFDSSGELFF.

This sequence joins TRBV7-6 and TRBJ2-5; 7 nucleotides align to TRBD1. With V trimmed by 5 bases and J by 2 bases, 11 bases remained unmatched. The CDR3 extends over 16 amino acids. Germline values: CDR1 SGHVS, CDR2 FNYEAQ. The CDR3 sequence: CASSTRDRLGQETQYF. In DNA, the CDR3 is TGTGCCAGCAGCACCCGGGACAGATTGGGGCAAGAGACCCAGTACTTC.

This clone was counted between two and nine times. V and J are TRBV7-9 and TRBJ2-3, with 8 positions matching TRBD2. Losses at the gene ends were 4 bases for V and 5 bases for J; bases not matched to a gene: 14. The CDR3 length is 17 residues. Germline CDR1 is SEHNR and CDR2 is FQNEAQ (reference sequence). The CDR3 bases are TGTGCCAGCAGCTCAGGCGGACTAGCTTATGATAAAGATACGCAGTATTTT. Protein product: CASSSGGLAYDKDTQYF.

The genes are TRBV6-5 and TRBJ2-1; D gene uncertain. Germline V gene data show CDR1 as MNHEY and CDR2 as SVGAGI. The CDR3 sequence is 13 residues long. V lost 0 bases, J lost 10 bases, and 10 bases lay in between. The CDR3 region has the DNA TGTGCCAGCAGTTACTCGGCCCCCGGCGAGCAGTTCTTC. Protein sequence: CASSYSAPGEQFF.

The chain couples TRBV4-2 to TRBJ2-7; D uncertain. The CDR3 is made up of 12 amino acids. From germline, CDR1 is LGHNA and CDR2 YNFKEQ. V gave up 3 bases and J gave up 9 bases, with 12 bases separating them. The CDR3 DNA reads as TGTGCCAGCAGCCAGCCTCCCGCTCGGCAGTACTTC. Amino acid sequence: CASSQPPARQYF.

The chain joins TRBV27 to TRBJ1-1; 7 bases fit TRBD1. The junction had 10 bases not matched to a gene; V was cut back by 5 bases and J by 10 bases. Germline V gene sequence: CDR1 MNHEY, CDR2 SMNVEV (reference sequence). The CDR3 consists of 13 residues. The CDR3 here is CASSGTGAAGAFF. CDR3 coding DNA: TGTGCCAGCAGTGGAACAGGGGCCGCCGGAGCTTTCTTT.

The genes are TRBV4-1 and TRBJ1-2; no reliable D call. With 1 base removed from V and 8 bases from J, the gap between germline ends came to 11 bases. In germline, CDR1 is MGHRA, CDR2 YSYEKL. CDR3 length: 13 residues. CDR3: CASSQARSDGYTF. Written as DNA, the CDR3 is TGCGCCAGCAGCCAAGCTCGGAGTGACGGCTACACCTTC.

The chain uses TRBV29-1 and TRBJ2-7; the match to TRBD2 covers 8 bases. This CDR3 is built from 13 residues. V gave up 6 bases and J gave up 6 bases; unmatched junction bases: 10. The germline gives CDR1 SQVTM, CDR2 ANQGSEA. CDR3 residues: CSVGGSGSGEQYF. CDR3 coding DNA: TGCAGCGTGGGGGGGAGCGGGAGCGGCGAGCAGTACTTC.

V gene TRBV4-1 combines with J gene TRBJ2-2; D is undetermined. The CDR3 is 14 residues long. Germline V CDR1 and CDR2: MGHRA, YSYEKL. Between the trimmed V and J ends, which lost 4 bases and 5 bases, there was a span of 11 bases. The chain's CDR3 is CASSPRRWTGELFF. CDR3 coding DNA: TGCGCCAGCAGCCCTCGTCGGTGGACCGGGGAGCTGTTTTTT.

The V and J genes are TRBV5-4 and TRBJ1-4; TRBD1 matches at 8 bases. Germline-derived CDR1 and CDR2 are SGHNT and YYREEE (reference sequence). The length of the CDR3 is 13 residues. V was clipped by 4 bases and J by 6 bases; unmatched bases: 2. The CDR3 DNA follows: TGTGCCAGCAGCGCAGGGGGCGATGAAAAACTGTTTTTT. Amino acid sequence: CASSAGGDEKLFF.

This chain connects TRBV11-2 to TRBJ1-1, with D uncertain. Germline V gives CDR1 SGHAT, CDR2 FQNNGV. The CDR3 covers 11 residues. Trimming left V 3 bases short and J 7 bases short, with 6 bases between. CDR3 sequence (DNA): TGTGCCAGCAGCTTCGGTTATGAAGCTTTCTTT. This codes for CASSFGYEAFF.

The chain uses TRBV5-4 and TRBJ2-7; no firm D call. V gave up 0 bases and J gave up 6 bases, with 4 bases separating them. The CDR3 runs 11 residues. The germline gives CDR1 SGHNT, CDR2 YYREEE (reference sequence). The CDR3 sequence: CASSLGGEQYF. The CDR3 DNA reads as TGTGCCAGCAGCTTGGGCGGCGAGCAGTACTTC.

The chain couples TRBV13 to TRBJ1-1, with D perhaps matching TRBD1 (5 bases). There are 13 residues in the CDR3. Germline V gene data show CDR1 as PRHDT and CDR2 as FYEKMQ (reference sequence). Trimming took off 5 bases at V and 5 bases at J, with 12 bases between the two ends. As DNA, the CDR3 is TGTGCCAGCAGCCTAAGGGGTGGGACTGAAGCTTTCTTT. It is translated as CASSLRGGTEAFF.

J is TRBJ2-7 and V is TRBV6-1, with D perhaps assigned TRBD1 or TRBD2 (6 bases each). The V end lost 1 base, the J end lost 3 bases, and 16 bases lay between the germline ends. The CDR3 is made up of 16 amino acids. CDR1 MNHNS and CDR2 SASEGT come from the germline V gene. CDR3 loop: CASSEEGGLRGYEQYV. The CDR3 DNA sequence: TGTGCCAGCAGTGAAGAGGGGGGTCTTCGAGGCTACGAGCAGTACGTC.

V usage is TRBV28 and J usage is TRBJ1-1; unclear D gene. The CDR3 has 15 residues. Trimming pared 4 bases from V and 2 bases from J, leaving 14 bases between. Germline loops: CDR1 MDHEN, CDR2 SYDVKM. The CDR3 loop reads CASSYLGTSNTEAFF. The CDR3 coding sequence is TGTGCCAGCAGTTACTTGGGAACCTCTAACACTGAAGCTTTCTTT.

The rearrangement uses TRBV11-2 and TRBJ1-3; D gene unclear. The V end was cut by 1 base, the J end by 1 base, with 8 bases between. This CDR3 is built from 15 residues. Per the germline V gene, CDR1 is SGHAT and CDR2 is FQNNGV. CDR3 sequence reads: CASSLVYYSGNTIYF. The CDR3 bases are TGTGCCAGCAGCTTAGTATACTATTCTGGAAACACCATATATTTT.

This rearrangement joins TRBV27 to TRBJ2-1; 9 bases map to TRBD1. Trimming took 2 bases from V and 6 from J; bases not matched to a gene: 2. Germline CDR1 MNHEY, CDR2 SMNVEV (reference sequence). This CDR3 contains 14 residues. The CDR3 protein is CASSLRGQGNEQFF. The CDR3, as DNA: TGTGCCAGCAGTTTAAGGGGACAGGGCAATGAGCAGTTCTTC.

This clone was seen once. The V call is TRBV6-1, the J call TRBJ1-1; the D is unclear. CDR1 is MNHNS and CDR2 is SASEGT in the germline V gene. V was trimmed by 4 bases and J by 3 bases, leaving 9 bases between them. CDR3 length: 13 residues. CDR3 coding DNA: TGTGCCAGCAGTGTACACCTAGACACTGAAGCTTTCTTT. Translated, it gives CASSVHLDTEAFF.

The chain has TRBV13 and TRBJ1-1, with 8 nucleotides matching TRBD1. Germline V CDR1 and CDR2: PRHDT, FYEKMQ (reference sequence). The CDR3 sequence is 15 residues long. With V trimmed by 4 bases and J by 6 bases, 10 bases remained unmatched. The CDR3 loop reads CASSSGGRGDPEAFF. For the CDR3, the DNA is TGTGCCAGCAGCTCAGGGGGCAGGGGAGATCCTGAAGCTTTCTTT.

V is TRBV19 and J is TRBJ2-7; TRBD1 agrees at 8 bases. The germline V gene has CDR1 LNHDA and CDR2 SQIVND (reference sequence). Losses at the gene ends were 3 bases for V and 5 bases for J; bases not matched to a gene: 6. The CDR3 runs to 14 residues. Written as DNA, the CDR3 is TGTGCCAGTAGTATTTTTGGACAGGGCGACGAGCAGTACTTC. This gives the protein CASSIFGQGDEQYF.